This T cell receptor beta chain derives from a study of blood T cells in healthy people across ages. After removal of 6 bases from V and 2 bases from J, the junction contained 24 bases not matched to a gene. The CDR3 has 20 amino acids. Primed by a sample-barcoded 5' primer and a J-beta primer mix, a second PCR proceeded for 7 to 11 cycles. TCRdb processed the 5' RACE reads anew with MiXCR; each CDR3 protein has one entry. Of roughly 2 million distinct CDR3 sequences in the sample, less than 50% were seen once. The receptor was derived from a woman aged 35 to 49 in good health. The sample consisted of blood. This chain joins TRBV12-3 or TRBV12-4 and TRBJ1-2, with 7 bases lining up with TRBD1. The CDR3 sequence is CASSLGDRPPFRIQNYGYTF. The CDR3, as DNA: TGTGCCAGCAGCCTGGGGGACAGACCCCCCTTCCGGATCCAAAACTATGGCTACACCTTC.